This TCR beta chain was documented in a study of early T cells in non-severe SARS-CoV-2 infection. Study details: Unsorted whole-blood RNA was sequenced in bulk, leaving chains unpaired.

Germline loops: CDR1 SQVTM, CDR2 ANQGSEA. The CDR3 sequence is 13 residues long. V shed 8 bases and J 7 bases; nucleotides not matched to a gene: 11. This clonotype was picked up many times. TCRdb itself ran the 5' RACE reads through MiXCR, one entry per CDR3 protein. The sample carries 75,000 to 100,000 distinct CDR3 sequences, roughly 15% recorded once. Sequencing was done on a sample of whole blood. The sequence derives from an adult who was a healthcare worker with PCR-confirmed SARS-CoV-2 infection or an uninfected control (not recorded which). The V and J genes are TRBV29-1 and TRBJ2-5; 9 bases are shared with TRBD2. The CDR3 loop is CSSRTSEGGTQYF. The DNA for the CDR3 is TGCAGCTCTCGGACTAGCGAGGGGGGGACCCAGTACTTC.